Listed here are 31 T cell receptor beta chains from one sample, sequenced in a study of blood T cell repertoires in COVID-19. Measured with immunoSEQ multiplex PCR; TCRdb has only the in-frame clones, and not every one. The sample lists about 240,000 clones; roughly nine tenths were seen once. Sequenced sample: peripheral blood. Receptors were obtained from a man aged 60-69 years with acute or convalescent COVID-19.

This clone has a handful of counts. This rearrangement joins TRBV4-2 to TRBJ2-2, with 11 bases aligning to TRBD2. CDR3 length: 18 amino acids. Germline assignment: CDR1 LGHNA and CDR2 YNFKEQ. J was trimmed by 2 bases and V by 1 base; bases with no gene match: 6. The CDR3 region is CASSQAMGLAENTGELFF. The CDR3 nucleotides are TGTGCCAGCAGCCAAGCCATGGGACTAGCGGAAAACACCGGGGAGCTGTTTTTT.

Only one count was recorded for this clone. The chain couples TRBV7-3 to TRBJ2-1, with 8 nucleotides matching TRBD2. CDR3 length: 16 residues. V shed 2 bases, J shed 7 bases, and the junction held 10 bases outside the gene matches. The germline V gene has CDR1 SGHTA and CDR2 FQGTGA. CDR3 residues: CASSLGPGGPGNEQFF. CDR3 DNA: TGTGCCAGCAGCTTAGGACCGGGAGGGCCAGGGAATGAGCAGTTCTTC.

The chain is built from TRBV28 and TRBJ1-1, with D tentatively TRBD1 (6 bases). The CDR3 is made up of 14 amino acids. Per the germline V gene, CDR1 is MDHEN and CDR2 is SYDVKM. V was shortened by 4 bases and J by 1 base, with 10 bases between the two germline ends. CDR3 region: CASSSLDRNTEAFF. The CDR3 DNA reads TGTGCCAGCAGTTCCCTGGACAGGAACACTGAAGCTTTCTTT.

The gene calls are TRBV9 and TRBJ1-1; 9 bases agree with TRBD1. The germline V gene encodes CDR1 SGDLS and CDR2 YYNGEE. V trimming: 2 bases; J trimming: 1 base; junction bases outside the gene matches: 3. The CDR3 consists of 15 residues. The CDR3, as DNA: TGTGCCAGCAGCGTCTCACAGGGGGCGAACACTGAAGCTTTCTTT. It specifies CASSVSQGANTEAFF.

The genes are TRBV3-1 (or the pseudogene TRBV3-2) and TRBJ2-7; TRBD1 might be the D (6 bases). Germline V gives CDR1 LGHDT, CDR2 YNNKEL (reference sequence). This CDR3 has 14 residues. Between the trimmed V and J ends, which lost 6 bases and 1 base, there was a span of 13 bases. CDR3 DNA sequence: TGTGCCAGCAGTCCCGGGACACCTTCCTACGAGCAGTACTTC. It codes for CASSPGTPSYEQYF.

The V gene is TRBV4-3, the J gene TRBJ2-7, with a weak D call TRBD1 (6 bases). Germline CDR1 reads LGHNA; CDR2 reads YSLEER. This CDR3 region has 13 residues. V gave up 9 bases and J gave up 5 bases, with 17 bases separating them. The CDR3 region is CASSQGVLDEQYF. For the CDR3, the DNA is TGCGCCAGTTCACAGGGAGTTCTTGACGAGCAGTACTTC.

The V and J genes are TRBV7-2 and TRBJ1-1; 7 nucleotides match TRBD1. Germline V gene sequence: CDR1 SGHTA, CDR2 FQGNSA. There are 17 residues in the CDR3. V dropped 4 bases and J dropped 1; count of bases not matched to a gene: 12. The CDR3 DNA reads TGTGCCAGCAGCTCGACAGGGTTGAGGGGGTGGAACACTGAAGCTTTCTTT. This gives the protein CASSSTGLRGWNTEAFF. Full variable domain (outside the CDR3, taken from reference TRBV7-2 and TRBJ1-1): GAGVSQSPSNKVTEKGKDVELRCDPISGHTALYWYRQSLGQGLEFLIYFQGNSAPDKSGLPSDRFSAERTGGSVSTLTIQRTQQEDSAVYLCASSSTGLRGWNTEAFFGQGTRLTVV.

The CDR3 spells CASSPYPRGGRERYEQYF. The CDR3 nucleotides are TGTGCCAGCAGCCCATATCCGAGAGGGGGGCGGGAGAGGTACGAGCAGTACTTC. V and J are TRBV7-6 and TRBJ2-7; TRBD2 is a possible D gene (7 bases). Germline assignment: CDR1 SGHVS and CDR2 FNYEAQ. V lost 5 bases, J lost 4 bases, and 27 bases lay in between. This CDR3 contains 18 residues. Looking up the rest from reference TRBV7-6 and TRBJ2-7 gives the full variable domain: GAGVSQSPRYKVTKRGQDVALRCDPISGHVSLYWYRQALGQGPEFLTYFNYEAQQDKSGLPNDRFSAERPEGSISTLTIQRTEQRDSAMYRCASSPYPRGGRERYEQYFGPGTRLTVT.

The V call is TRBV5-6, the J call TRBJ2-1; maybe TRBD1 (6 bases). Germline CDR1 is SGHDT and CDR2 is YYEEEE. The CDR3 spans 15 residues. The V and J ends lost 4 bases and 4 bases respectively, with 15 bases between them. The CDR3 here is CASSPGMGAYNEQFF. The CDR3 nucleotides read TGTGCCAGCAGCCCTGGGATGGGGGCGTACAATGAGCAGTTCTTC.

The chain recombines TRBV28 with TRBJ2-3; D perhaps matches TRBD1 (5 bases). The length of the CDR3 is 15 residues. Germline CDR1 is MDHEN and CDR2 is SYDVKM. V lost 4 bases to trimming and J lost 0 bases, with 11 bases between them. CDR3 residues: CASSSRTPSTDTQYF. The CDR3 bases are TGTGCCAGCAGTTCACGGACACCCAGCACAGATACGCAGTATTTT.

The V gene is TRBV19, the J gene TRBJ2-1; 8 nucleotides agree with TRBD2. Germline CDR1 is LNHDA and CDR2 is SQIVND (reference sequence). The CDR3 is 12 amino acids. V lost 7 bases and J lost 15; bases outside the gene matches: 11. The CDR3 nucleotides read TGTGCCAGTACCTATGGGAGACTAGCGTGGTTCTTC. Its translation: CASTYGRLAWFF.

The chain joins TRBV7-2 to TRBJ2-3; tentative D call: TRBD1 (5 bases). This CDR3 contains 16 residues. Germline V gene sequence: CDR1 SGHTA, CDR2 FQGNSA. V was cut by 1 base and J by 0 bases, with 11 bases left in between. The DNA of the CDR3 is TGTGCCAGCAGCTTAGAGGCCAGGGCTAGCACAGATACGCAGTATTTT. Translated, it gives CASSLEARASTDTQYF.

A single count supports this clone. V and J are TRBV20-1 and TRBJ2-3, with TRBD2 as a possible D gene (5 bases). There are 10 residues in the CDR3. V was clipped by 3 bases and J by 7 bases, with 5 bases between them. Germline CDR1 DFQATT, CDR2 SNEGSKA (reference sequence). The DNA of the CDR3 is TGCAGTGCTAGCGGGAATACGCAGTATTTT. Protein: CSASGNTQYF.

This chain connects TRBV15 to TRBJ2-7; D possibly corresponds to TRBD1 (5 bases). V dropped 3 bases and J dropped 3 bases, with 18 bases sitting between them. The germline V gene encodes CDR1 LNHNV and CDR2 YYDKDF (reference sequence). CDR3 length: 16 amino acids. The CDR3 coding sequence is TGTGCCACCAGCAGGCCTCTAGGGCAGGGTGGCTACGAGCAGTACTTC. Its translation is CATSRPLGQGGYEQYF. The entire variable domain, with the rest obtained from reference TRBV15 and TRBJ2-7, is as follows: DAMVIQNPRYQVTQFGKPVTLSCSQTLNHNVMYWYQQKSSQAPKLLFHYYDKDFNNEADTPDNFQSRRPNTSFCFLDIRSPGLGDTAMYLCATSRPLGQGGYEQYFGPGTRLTVT.

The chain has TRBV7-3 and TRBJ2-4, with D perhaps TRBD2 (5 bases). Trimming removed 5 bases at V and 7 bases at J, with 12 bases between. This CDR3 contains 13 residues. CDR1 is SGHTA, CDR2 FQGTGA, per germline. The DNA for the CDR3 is TGTGCCAGCAGCCTACTTGGCGGGAACATTCAGTACTTC. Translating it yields CASSLLGGNIQYF.

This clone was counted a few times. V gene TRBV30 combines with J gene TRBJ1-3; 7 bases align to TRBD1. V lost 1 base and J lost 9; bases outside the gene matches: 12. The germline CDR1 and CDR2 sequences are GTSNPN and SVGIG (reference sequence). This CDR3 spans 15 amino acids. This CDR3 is CAWSGRGRTESTIYF. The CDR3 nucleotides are TGTGCCTGGAGTGGAAGGGGGCGGACAGAAAGCACCATATATTTT.

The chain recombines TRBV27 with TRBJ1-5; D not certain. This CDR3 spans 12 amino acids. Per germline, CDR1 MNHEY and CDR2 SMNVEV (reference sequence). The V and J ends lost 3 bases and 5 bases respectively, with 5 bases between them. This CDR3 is CASSFLHQPQHF. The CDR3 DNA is TGTGCCAGCAGTTTTCTACATCAGCCCCAGCATTTT.

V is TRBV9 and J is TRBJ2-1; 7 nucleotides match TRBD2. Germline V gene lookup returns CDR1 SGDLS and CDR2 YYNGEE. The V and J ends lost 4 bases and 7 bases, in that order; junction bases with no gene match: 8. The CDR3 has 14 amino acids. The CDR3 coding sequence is TGTGCCAGCAGCCCGGCGGCGGGAGCGAATGAGCAGTTCTTC. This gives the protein CASSPAAGANEQFF.

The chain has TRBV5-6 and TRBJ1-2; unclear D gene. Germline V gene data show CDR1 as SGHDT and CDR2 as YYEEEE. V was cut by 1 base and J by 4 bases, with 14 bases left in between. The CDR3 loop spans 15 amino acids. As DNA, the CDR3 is TGTGCCAGCAGCTTGTGGGAGGCGATAGTCTATGGCTACACCTTC. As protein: CASSLWEAIVYGYTF.

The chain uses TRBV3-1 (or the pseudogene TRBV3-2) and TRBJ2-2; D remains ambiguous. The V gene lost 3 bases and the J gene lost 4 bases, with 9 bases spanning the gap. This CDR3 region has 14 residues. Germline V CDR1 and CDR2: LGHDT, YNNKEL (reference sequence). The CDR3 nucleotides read TGTGCCAGCAGCCAGGTACAGTTCACCGGGGAGCTGTTTTTT. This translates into CASSQVQFTGELFF.

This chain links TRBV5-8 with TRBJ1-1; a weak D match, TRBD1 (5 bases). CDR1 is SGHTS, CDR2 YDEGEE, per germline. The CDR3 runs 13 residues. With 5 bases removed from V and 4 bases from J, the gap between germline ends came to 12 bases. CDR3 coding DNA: TGTGCCAGCAGTTTTGGGGGGGGCACTGAAGCTTTCTTT. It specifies CASSFGGGTEAFF.

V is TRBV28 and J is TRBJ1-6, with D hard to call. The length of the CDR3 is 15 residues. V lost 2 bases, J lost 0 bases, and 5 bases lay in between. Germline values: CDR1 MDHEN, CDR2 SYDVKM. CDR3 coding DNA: TGTGCCAGCAGTTTAGGGAGCTCCTATAATTCACCCCTCCACTTT. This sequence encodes CASSLGSSYNSPLHF.

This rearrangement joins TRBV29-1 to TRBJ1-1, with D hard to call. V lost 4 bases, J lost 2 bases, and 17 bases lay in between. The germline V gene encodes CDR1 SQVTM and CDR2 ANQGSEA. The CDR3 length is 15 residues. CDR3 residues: CSVGFGRRPNTEAFF. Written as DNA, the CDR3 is TGCAGCGTTGGCTTCGGGAGGCGGCCTAACACTGAAGCTTTCTTT.

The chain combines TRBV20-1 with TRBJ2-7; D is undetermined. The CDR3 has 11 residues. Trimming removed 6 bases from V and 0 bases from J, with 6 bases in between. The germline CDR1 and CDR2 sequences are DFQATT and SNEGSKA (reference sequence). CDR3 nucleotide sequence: TGCAGTGCCAGGAACTCCTACGAGCAGTACTTC. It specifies CSARNSYEQYF.

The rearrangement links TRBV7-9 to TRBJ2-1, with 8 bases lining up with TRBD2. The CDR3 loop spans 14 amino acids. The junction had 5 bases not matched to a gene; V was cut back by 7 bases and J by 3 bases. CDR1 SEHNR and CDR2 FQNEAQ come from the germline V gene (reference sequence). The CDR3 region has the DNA TGTGCCAGCATCCGGACTAGCCTCTACAATGAGCAGTTCTTC. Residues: CASIRTSLYNEQFF.

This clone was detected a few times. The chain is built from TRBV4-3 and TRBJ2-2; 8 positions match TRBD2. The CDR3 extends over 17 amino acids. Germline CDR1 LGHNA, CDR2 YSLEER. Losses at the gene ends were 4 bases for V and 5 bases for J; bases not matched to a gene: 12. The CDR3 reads CASSPSRQRGNTGELFF. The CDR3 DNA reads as TGCGCCAGCAGCCCATCCCGACAGCGGGGGAATACCGGGGAGCTGTTTTTT.

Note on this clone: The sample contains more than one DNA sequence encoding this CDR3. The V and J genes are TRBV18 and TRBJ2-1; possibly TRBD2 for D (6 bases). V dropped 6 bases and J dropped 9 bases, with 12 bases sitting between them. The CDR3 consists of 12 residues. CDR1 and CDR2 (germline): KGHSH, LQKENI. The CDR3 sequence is CASSPPGGEQFF. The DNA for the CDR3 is TGTGCCAGCTCCCCTCCCGGGGGTGAGCAGTTCTTC. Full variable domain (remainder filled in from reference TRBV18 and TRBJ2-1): NAGVMQNPRHLVRRRGQEARLRCSPMKGHSHVYWYRQLPEEGLKFMVYLQKENIIDESGMPKERFSAEFPKEGPSILRIQQVVRGDSAAYFCASSPPGGEQFFGPGTRLTVL.

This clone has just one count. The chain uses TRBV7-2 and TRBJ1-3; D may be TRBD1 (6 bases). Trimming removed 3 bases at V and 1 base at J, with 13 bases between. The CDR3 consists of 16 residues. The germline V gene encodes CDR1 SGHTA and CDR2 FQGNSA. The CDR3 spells CASSFGGQESGNTIYF. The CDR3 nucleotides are TGTGCCAGCAGCTTTGGGGGCCAGGAATCTGGAAACACCATATATTTT.

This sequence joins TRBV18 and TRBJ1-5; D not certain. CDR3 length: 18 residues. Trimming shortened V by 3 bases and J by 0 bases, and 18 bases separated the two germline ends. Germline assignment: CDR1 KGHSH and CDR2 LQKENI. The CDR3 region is CASSPLREQRDSNQPQHF. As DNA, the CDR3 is TGTGCCAGCTCACCCCTACGAGAACAGAGAGATAGCAATCAGCCCCAGCATTTT.

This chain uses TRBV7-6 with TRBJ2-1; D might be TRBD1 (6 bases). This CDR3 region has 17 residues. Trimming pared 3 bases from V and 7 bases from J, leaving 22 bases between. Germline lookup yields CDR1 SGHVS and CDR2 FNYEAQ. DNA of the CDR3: TGTGCCAGCAGCTTTCGGGCAGGGGATATCTACATAAATGAGCAGTTCTTC. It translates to CASSFRAGDIYINEQFF.

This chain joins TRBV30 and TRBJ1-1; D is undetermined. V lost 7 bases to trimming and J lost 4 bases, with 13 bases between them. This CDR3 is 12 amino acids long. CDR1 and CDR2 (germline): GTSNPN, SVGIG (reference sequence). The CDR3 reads CALTPRATEAFF. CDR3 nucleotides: TGTGCCTTGACACCACGCGCCACTGAAGCTTTCTTT.